Each of the 8 T cell receptor beta chains below was sequenced from the same sample in a study of blood T cell repertoires in COVID-19. The data were produced by immunoSEQ multiplex PCR, yet TCRdb's version contains in-frame clones alone and is incomplete. Of 210,000 or so clones in the sample, around 82% are singletons; the top ten hold 4.3%. The sample taken for sequencing was PBMCs or T cells enriched from blood (not recorded which). These receptors all stem from a man aged 25 to 45 with acute COVID-19.

The rearrangement joins TRBV14 to TRBJ2-3; D is unclear. Germline V CDR1 and CDR2: SGHDN, FVKESK. V dropped 8 bases and J dropped 6 bases, with 9 bases sitting between them. This CDR3 has 11 amino acids. Here the CDR3 DNA reads TGTGCCAGCCGCGCTCGGGATACGCAGTATTTT. Amino acids: CASRARDTQYF.

This clone came up a few times. J is TRBJ2-3 and V is TRBV12-3 or TRBV12-4, with no clear D. The V end was cut by 9 bases, the J end by 0 bases, with 10 bases between. This CDR3 is built from 13 residues. DNA of the CDR3: TGTGCCAGTACTTATTCGAGCACAGATACGCAGTATTTT. This sequence encodes CASTYSSTDTQYF.

The chain carries TRBV30 and TRBJ2-5, with 9 bases aligning to TRBD2. The germline V gene has CDR1 GTSNPN and CDR2 SVGIG (reference sequence). CDR3 length: 15 amino acids. V dropped 1 base and J dropped 4; count of bases not matched to a gene: 7. The CDR3 nucleotides read TGTGCCTGGAGTGATCCGGGACTAGCCCTAGAGACCCAGTACTTC. Protein: CAWSDPGLALETQYF.

The rearrangement joins TRBV3-1 (or the pseudogene TRBV3-2) to TRBJ1-2; D is unclear. V was trimmed by 4 bases and J by 8 bases, leaving 14 bases between them. CDR1 LGHDT and CDR2 YNNKEL come from the germline V gene (reference sequence). This CDR3 contains 13 residues. The CDR3 DNA follows: TGTGCCAGCAGCCGTGGGCCCCGTCTGGGCTACACCTTC. Translation: CASSRGPRLGYTF.

This clone was observed a few times. The rearrangement uses TRBV21-1 and TRBJ2-5; the table calls TRBD1, which could not be checked here. TRBV21-1 is shown as a pseudogene. The CDR3 covers 16 residues. The CDR3 loop is CASCRVARTFQETQYF. CDR3 nucleotide sequence: TGTGCCAGCTGCCGGGTCGCGCGGACATTCCAAGAGACCCAGTACTTC.

The chain has TRBV28 and TRBJ1-5; 7 nucleotides match TRBD1. Unmatched junction bases numbered 8, after V lost 6 bases and J lost 3 bases. Per germline, CDR1 MDHEN and CDR2 SYDVKM. The CDR3 extends over 15 amino acids. The CDR3 region is CASRPQGEFNQPQHF. CDR3 in DNA: TGTGCCAGCAGGCCCCAGGGGGAATTCAATCAGCCCCAGCATTTT.

The V call is TRBV2, the J call TRBJ1-6; the D is unclear. CDR3 length: 13 amino acids. Looked up from germline, CDR1 is SNHLY and CDR2 is FYNNEI. V lost 8 bases, J lost 10 bases, and 15 bases lay in between. CDR3 bases: TGTGCCAGCCAAGCGGTGGTAGAGTCACCCCTCCACTTT. This encodes CASQAVVESPLHF.

CDR3 protein: CASSYSATGSEQFF. The CDR3 DNA reads as TGTGCCAGCAGTTACTCGGCTACGGGAAGTGAGCAGTTCTTC. The J gene is TRBJ2-1, the V gene TRBV6-5; TRBD2 is a possible D gene (5 bases). Germline V gene lookup returns CDR1 MNHEY and CDR2 SVGAGI. V lost 0 bases to trimming and J lost 9 bases, with 12 bases between them. This CDR3 has 14 amino acids.